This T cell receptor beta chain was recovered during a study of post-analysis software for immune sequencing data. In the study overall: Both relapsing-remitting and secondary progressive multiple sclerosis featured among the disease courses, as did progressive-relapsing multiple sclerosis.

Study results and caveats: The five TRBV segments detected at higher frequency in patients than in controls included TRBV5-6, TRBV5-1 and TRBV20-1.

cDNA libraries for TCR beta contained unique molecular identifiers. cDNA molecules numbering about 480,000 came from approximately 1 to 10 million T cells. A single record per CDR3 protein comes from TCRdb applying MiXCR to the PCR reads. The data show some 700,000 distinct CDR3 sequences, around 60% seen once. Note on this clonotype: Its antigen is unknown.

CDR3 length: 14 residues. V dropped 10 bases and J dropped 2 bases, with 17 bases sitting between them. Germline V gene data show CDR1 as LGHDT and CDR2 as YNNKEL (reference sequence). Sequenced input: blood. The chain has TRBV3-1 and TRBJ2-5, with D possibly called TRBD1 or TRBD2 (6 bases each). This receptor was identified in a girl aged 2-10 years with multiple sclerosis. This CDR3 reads CATADSGPQETQYF. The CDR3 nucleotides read TGTGCCACCGCGGACAGCGGGCCGCAAGAGACCCAGTACTTC.